A selection of T cell receptor beta chains follows, all from one sample in a study of cytomegalovirus exposure and HLA in healthy donors. Assay: immunoSEQ multiplex PCR; the TCRdb copy retains only in-frame clones and omits some. Of around 150,000 clones in the sample, 72% were seen once. Sequenced material: PBMCs. All receptors derive from a man aged 35 to 55 in good health and CMV-seronegative. The CDR3 runs from the conserved cysteine through the conserved F or W. Fields, in order: CDR3 protein, CDR3 DNA, clone size, D gene, V gene, J gene. D genes are given only for firm matches. The size field is filled for only some rows; it gives once, few, many or a size class.

CDR3 protein: CASSEFSGTGLSPLHF
CDR3 DNA: TGTGCCAGCAGTGAATTTTCGGGGACAGGGCTTTCACCCCTCCACTTT
clone size: -
D gene: TRBD1
V gene: TRBV6-1
J gene: TRBJ1-6

CDR3 protein: CASKPGGMTQYF
CDR3 DNA: TGTGCCAGCAAACCAGGGGGCATGACCCAGTACTTC
clone size: -
D gene: TRBD1
V gene: TRBV2
J gene: TRBJ2-5

CDR3 protein: CAMSGDWTEAFF
CDR3 DNA: TGTGCCATGTCAGGGGATTGGACTGAAGCTTTCTTT
clone size: -
D gene: -
V gene: TRBV10-3
J gene: TRBJ1-1

CDR3 protein: CASSLNVGSVYEQYF
CDR3 DNA: TGTGCCAGCAGCTTAAATGTCGGGAGTGTCTACGAGCAGTACTTC
clone size: -
D gene: -
V gene: TRBV5-4
J gene: TRBJ2-7

CDR3 protein: CASSPIDSWSPQHF
CDR3 DNA: TGTGCCAGCAGCCCGATTGACAGTTGGTCGCCCCAGCATTTT
clone size: -
D gene: -
V gene: TRBV7-9
J gene: TRBJ1-5

CDR3 protein: CASSPAPLAGARGQYF
CDR3 DNA: TGTGCCAGCAGCCCGGCCCCACTAGCGGGGGCGAGGGGGCAGTATTTT
clone size: -
D gene: TRBD2
V gene: TRBV7-2
J gene: TRBJ2-3

CDR3 protein: CAISPQGARVEAFF
CDR3 DNA: TGTGCCATCAGCCCTCAGGGGGCGCGGGTTGAAGCTTTCTTT
clone size: few
D gene: TRBD1
V gene: TRBV10-3
J gene: TRBJ1-1

CDR3 protein: CASRDGTSGYNEQFF
CDR3 DNA: TGTGCCAGCAGGGACGGGACTAGCGGGTACAATGAGCAGTTCTTC
clone size: few
D gene: TRBD2
V gene: TRBV6-5
J gene: TRBJ2-1

CDR3 protein: CASLHRTVAYEQYF
CDR3 DNA: TGTGCCAGCTTGCATCGGACAGTCGCCTACGAGCAGTACTTC
clone size: -
D gene: -
V gene: TRBV2
J gene: TRBJ2-7

CDR3 protein: CASNRFGTEAFF
CDR3 DNA: TGTGCCAGCAACCGTTTCGGCACTGAAGCTTTCTTT
clone size: -
D gene: -
V gene: TRBV6-5
J gene: TRBJ1-1

CDR3 protein: CASSPDRVGYGYTF
CDR3 DNA: TGTGCCAGCAGCCCGGACAGGGTTGGCTATGGCTACACCTTC
clone size: -
D gene: TRBD1
V gene: TRBV2
J gene: TRBJ1-2

CDR3 protein: CASSGRQAIQPQHF
CDR3 DNA: TGTGCCAGCAGTGGGAGACAGGCTATTCAGCCCCAGCATTTT
clone size: -
D gene: -
V gene: TRBV6-1
J gene: TRBJ1-5

CDR3 protein: CASSDRQRTGSYEQYF
CDR3 DNA: TGTGCCAGCAGCGACAGACAGAGAACGGGCTCCTACGAGCAGTACTTC
clone size: -
D gene: -
V gene: TRBV13
J gene: TRBJ2-7

CDR3 protein: CASSLVTSDEQYF
CDR3 DNA: TGCGCCAGCAGCTTGGTGACTAGCGACGAGCAGTACTTC
clone size: once
D gene: TRBD2
V gene: TRBV5-1
J gene: TRBJ2-7

CDR3 protein: CASSHGPRVYGYTF
CDR3 DNA: TGCGCCAGCAGCCATGGGCCACGTGTTTATGGCTACACCTTC
clone size: -
D gene: -
V gene: TRBV4-1
J gene: TRBJ1-2

CDR3 protein: CAWTGTGNTIYF
CDR3 DNA: TGTGCCTGGACCGGGACTGGAAACACCATATACTTT
clone size: -
D gene: -
V gene: TRBV30
J gene: TRBJ1-3

CDR3 protein: CASSLAGDVGPQHF
CDR3 DNA: TGTGCCAGCAGCTTAGCAGGGGATGTGGGGCCCCAGCATTTT
clone size: -
D gene: -
V gene: TRBV7-9
J gene: TRBJ1-5

CDR3 protein: CASSLNRAGYEQYF
CDR3 DNA: TGTGCCAGCAGCTTAAACAGGGCCGGATACGAGCAGTACTTC
clone size: -
D gene: -
V gene: TRBV13
J gene: TRBJ2-7

CDR3 protein: CASSSAGKQGTQYF
CDR3 DNA: TGTGCCAGTAGTTCAGCGGGCAAGCAAGGGACCCAGTACTTC
clone size: once
D gene: -
V gene: TRBV19
J gene: TRBJ2-5

CDR3 protein: CATRRYSSYEQYF
CDR3 DNA: TGTGCCACCAGGAGATATAGCTCCTACGAGCAGTACTTC
clone size: -
D gene: -
V gene: TRBV15
J gene: TRBJ2-7

CDR3 protein: CASSLDRAYEQYF
CDR3 DNA: TGTGCCAGCAGCTTAGACAGAGCCTACGAGCAGTACTTC
clone size: few
D gene: -
V gene: TRBV27
J gene: TRBJ2-7

CDR3 protein: CAWSAGTPPQETQYF
CDR3 DNA: TGTGCCTGGAGTGCCGGGACACCCCCACAAGAGACCCAGTACTTC
clone size: -
D gene: -
V gene: TRBV30
J gene: TRBJ2-5